This entry lists 25 T cell receptor beta chains sequenced from one sample in a study of glioma-infiltrating T cells (TCRdb year 2016). Sequencing relied on an Illumina MiSeq. TCR alpha and beta CDR3 regions were amplified with the iRepertoire nested amplicon-rescue multiplex PCR (arm-PCR) platform from RNA. The public sequencing data were trimmed at Q25 with fastp and processed into clonotypes with MiXCR by TCRdb, which kept only in-frame beta chains. Every distinct CDR3 protein forms one entry, paired with its most common genes and DNA. This sample lists 150,000 to 200,000 distinct CDR3 sequences; roughly 45% were detected once. 4% to 6.5% of the sample is in the top ten clones. The sequenced sample was glioma tissue, nonneoplastic brain tissue, or PBMCs (not recorded which). These TCRs come from a human donor with low-grade glioma or glioblastoma, undergoing nonglioma brain surgery, or in good health (not recorded which).

With regard to this clonotype: This may stem from a read error, because a much larger clone lies one nucleotide away. The V call is TRBV6-2 or TRBV6-3, the J call TRBJ1-2, with D unresolved. The germline V gene has CDR1 MNHEY and CDR2 SVGEGT. V was shortened by 7 bases and J by 1 base, with 7 bases between the two germline ends. The CDR3 is 12 amino acids. The CDR3 sequence: CASTDNNYGYTF. CDR3 sequence (DNA): TGTGCCAGCACTGACAATAACTATGGCTACACCTTC.

Notes on this clonotype: A much more abundant neighbour one base away suggests this may be a read error. V usage is TRBV28 and J usage is TRBJ1-2, with D possibly TRBD1 on 5 matching bases. The CDR3 spans 13 residues. With 6 bases removed from V and 2 bases from J, the gap between germline ends came to 10 bases. Germline-derived CDR1 and CDR2 are MDHEN and SYDVKM. CDR3 coding DNA: TGTGCCAGCAGGCGACAGCTAAACTATGGCTACACCTTC. Its translation is CASRRQLNYGYTF.

Notes on this clonotype: One base away lies a much larger clone, so this may be a sequencing read error. The V and J genes are TRBV28 and TRBJ1-1; D might be TRBD1 (6 bases). This CDR3 has 15 amino acids. Germline loops: CDR1 MDHEN, CDR2 SYDVKM. Trimming removed 2 bases at V and 6 bases at J, with 16 bases between. CDR3 coding DNA: TGTGCCAGCAGTTTAGGGGCAACAGGGATCCCTGAAGCTTTCTTT. It is translated as CASSLGATGIPEAFF.

The J gene is TRBJ2-1, the V gene TRBV20-1; possibly TRBD1 for D (5 bases). With 5 bases removed from V and 0 bases from J, the gap between germline ends came to 17 bases. This CDR3 spans 16 amino acids. Looked up from germline, CDR1 is DFQATT and CDR2 is SNEGSKA (reference sequence). The CDR3 nucleotides read TGCAGTGCTTTGAATAACAGGCTCAGCTCCTACAATGAGCAGTTCTTC. Protein product: CSALNNRLSSYNEQFF.

The chain joins TRBV20-1 to TRBJ2-2; tentative D call: TRBD2 (5 bases). The CDR3 consists of 16 residues. CDR1 is DFQATT and CDR2 is SNEGSKA in the germline V gene (reference sequence). V was cut by 0 bases and J by 4 bases, with 15 bases left in between. The CDR3 DNA is TGCAGTGCTAGAGACGCGCTGCTAGCTGGCACCGGGGAGCTGTTTTTT. It specifies CSARDALLAGTGELFF.

This clonotype was detected many times. CDR3 residues: CASSLQSSYNSPLHF. CDR3 in DNA: TGTGCCAGCAGCCTACAGAGCTCCTATAATTCACCCCTCCACTTT. The genes are TRBV28 and TRBJ1-6; no definite D call. Germline V lookup: CDR1 MDHEN, CDR2 SYDVKM. The CDR3 consists of 15 residues. V was cut by 6 bases and J by 0 bases, with 9 bases left in between.

As for this clonotype: This sequence may be a read error, since a much larger clone differs from it by one base. The chain joins TRBV20-1 to TRBJ2-3; 13 positions match TRBD2. V lost 3 bases, J lost 5 bases, and 14 bases stayed unmatched. The length of the CDR3 is 18 residues. Germline CDR1 and CDR2: DFQATT and SNEGSKA (reference sequence). The CDR3 nucleotides read TGCAGTGCTAGGGGGGGACTAGCGGGATCGGGTGTGAGAGATACGCAGTATTTT. It codes for CSARGGLAGSGVRDTQYF.

The rearrangement links TRBV7-9 to TRBJ2-3; D may be TRBD2 (5 bases). The CDR3 contains 15 residues. Germline V gives CDR1 SEHNR, CDR2 FQNEAQ (reference sequence). V gave up 1 base and J gave up 1 base, with 9 bases separating them. This chain's CDR3 is CASSLGSERTDTQYF. The CDR3 DNA follows: TGTGCCAGCAGCTTAGGTAGCGAGCGCACAGATACGCAGTATTTT. Combining the CDR3 with reference TRBV7-9 and TRBJ2-3 gives the whole variable domain DTGVSQNPRHKITKRGQNVTFRCDPISEHNRLYWYRQTLGQGPEFLTYFQNEAQLEKSRLLSDRFSAERPKGSFSTLEIQRTEQGDSAMYLCASSLGSERTDTQYFGPGTRLTVL.

Details on this clonotype: In this CDR3 the conserved last residue, phenylalanine or tryptophan, is missing, so a read error is likely. This rearrangement joins TRBV20-1 to TRBJ2-7; tentative D call: TRBD1 (6 bases). Trimming shortened V by 5 bases and J by 3 bases, and 14 bases separated the two germline ends. Germline CDR1 and CDR2: DFQATT and SNEGSKA (reference sequence). This CDR3 comprises 13 residues. The CDR3 sequence is CSAPQDSSYEQYL. CDR3 DNA: TGCAGTGCTCCACAGGACAGCAGCTACGAGCAGTACTTA.

This clonotype was seen ten or more times. The chain couples TRBV20-1 to TRBJ2-1; 13 nucleotides match TRBD2. The CDR3 totals 16 residues. V trimming: 7 bases; J trimming: 6 bases; junction bases outside the gene matches: 12. Germline-derived CDR1 and CDR2 are DFQATT and SNEGSKA (reference sequence). The CDR3 region has the DNA TGCAGTGGATTAAGATCGGGACTAGCGGGATTCAATGAGCAGTTCTTC. It encodes CSGLRSGLAGFNEQFF.

A word on this clonotype: A much larger clone is a single base away; this may be a read error. CDR3 amino acids: CASSQGRTYEQYF. The CDR3 bases are TGTGCCAGCAGCCAAGGAAGAACTTACGAGCAGTACTTC. The V and J genes are TRBV4-2 and TRBJ2-7; the D is unclear. The CDR3 runs 13 residues. Germline CDR1 and CDR2: LGHNA and YNFKEQ. V dropped 1 base and J dropped 4 bases, with 8 bases sitting between them.

This clonotype has a count of ten or more. The J gene is TRBJ2-5, the V gene TRBV6-1; 13 bases map to TRBD2. This CDR3 has 17 amino acids. J lost 1 base, V lost 8 bases, and 10 bases had no gene match. Looked up from germline, CDR1 is MNHNS and CDR2 is SASEGT. This CDR3 is CASSQGRTSGGQETQYF. DNA for the CDR3: TGTGCCAGCTCTCAGGGAAGGACTAGCGGGGGCCAAGAGACCCAGTACTTC.

V gene TRBV29-1 combines with J gene TRBJ2-3; D call uncertain. CDR3 length equals 11 residues. Per the germline V gene, CDR1 is SQVTM and CDR2 is ANQGSEA. Trimming left V 7 bases short and J 3 bases short, with 8 bases between. CDR3 region: CSGWETDTQYF. DNA of the CDR3: TGCAGCGGGTGGGAAACAGATACGCAGTATTTT.

Worth noting for this clonotype: One base away lies a much larger clone, so this may be a sequencing read error. This chain links TRBV24-1 with TRBJ2-5, with 9 bases lining up with TRBD2. J gave up 6 bases and V 3 bases, and 7 bases lay outside the gene matches. This CDR3 region has 15 residues. CDR1 is KGHDR, CDR2 SFDVKD, per germline. The CDR3 protein is CATSDPGTSFQTQYF. In DNA, the CDR3 is TGTGCCACCAGTGATCCCGGGACTAGCTTTCAGACCCAGTACTTC.

The chain is built from TRBV3-1 and TRBJ2-1; 8 positions match TRBD1. With 2 bases clipped from V and 8 bases from J, the junction kept 14 bases outside the gene matches. The CDR3 contains 17 residues. Germline values: CDR1 LGHDT, CDR2 YNNKEL (reference sequence). The DNA of the CDR3 is TGTGCCAGCAGCCAAAGACTCACCGGGACAGGATCCTATGAGCAGTTCTTC. Its protein product is CASSQRLTGTGSYEQFF.

Details on this clonotype: One end of the junction fails to match germline, which may point to a read error. V gene TRBV6-1 combines with J gene TRBJ1-2, with 11 bases identical to TRBD1. This CDR3 is built from 15 residues. The V gene's germline CDR1 is MNHNS and CDR2 SASEGT. The CDR3 region is CASSLGGQGARGYTF. The CDR3 DNA reads TGCGCCAGCAGTCTAGGCGGACAGGGGGCTCGTGGCTACACCTTC.

This clonotype appeared many times. The rearrangement links TRBV28 to TRBJ2-3; TRBD1 might be the D (5 bases). Trimming pared 6 bases from V and 5 bases from J, leaving 9 bases between. Germline CDR1 MDHEN, CDR2 SYDVKM. The CDR3 runs 12 residues. CDR3 protein: CASSDSLDTQYF. CDR3 in DNA: TGTGCCAGCAGCGACAGCTTAGATACGCAGTATTTT.

On this clonotype itself: The germline gene is not matched at one end of the junction; a read error may be the cause. This CDR3 reads CGASVWTRGRDVEQYF. The DNA for the CDR3 is TGCGGTGCTAGTGTCTGGACTAGAGGGAGAGACGTCGAGCAGTACTTC. V gene TRBV20-1 combines with J gene TRBJ2-1, with 7 bases fitting TRBD2. The DNA end lines up better with TRBJ2-7; the J call may be wrong. This CDR3 contains 16 residues. Germline V gives CDR1 DFQATT, CDR2 SNEGSKA (reference sequence).

This clonotype was seen repeatedly, ten times or more. The chain carries TRBV20-1 and TRBJ2-3, with a possible D match to TRBD2 (5 bases). V lost 5 bases and J lost 1, with 13 bases in between. There are 14 residues in the CDR3. In germline, CDR1 is DFQATT, CDR2 SNEGSKA (reference sequence). The CDR3 region is CSALGPRGTDTQYF. The CDR3 coding sequence is TGCAGTGCTCTTGGACCGAGGGGCACAGATACGCAGTATTTT.

The rearrangement links TRBV10-3 to TRBJ1-3, with D hard to call. V was shortened by 0 bases and J by 2 bases, with 8 bases between the two germline ends. The CDR3 is made up of 15 amino acids. In germline, CDR1 is ENHRY, CDR2 SYGVKD. CDR3 bases: TGTGCCATCAGTGAGTCGGTTAACGCTGGAAACACCATATATTTT. This sequence encodes CAISESVNAGNTIYF.

This clonotype was counted ten times or more. V usage is TRBV20-1 and J usage is TRBJ2-1; 9 bases are shared with TRBD2. J lost 6 bases, V lost 0 bases, and 6 bases had no gene match. This CDR3 region has 15 residues. The germline CDR1 and CDR2 sequences are DFQATT and SNEGSKA (reference sequence). The CDR3 is CSARDIAGVGNEQFF. The CDR3 DNA reads TGCAGTGCTAGAGATATAGCGGGAGTAGGCAATGAGCAGTTCTTC.

To note about this clonotype: This may be a read error: a much more frequent sequence differs by one nucleotide. V and J are TRBV28 and TRBJ2-1, with a weak D call TRBD1 (5 bases). CDR1 is MDHEN and CDR2 is SYDVKM in the germline V gene. V dropped 10 bases and J dropped 6 bases, with 16 bases sitting between them. This CDR3 has 13 residues. Here the CDR3 reads CATSVTAPNEQFF. The CDR3 coding sequence is TGTGCCACCTCCGTGACAGCACCCAATGAGCAGTTCTTC.

There are a few counts of this clonotype. V and J are TRBV12-5 and TRBJ2-1, with 9 bases aligning to TRBD1. J lost 5 bases, V lost 4 bases, and 6 bases had no gene match. Germline V lookup: CDR1 LGHNT, CDR2 FRNRAP. This CDR3 has 15 residues. The CDR3, as DNA: TGTGCTAGTGGTTCCGGGACAGGGATGAACAATGAGCAGTTCTTC. It yields the protein CASGSGTGMNNEQFF. The entire variable domain, with the rest obtained from reference TRBV12-5 and TRBJ2-1, is as follows: DARVTQTPRHKVTEMGQEVTMRCQPILGHNTVFWYRQTMMQGLELLAYFRNRAPLDDSGMPKDRFSAEMPDATLATLKIQPSEPRDSAVYFCASGSGTGMNNEQFFGPGTRLTVL.

This clonotype was recorded a few times. This chain uses TRBV12-3 or TRBV12-4 with TRBJ2-1; D may correspond to TRBD1 or TRBD2 (5 bases each). CDR3 length: 15 amino acids. The germline V and J ends were trimmed by 2 bases and 9 bases, with 17 bases remaining between them. CDR3 sequence: CASSLLISQGVEQFF. CDR3 sequence (DNA): TGTGCCAGCAGTTTACTCATCTCCCAGGGAGTTGAGCAGTTCTTC.

V usage is TRBV20-1 and J usage is TRBJ2-7; 7 nucleotides align to TRBD2. J lost 3 bases, V lost 3 bases, and 11 bases had no gene match. This CDR3 comprises 15 residues. Germline CDR1 reads DFQATT; CDR2 reads SNEGSKA (reference sequence). The CDR3 DNA is TGCAGTGCTAGCTTTCGGGGGGAGAGCTGCTACGAGCAGTACTTC. Translated, it gives CSASFRGESCYEQYF.